The 10 T cell receptor beta chains listed next were all sequenced from one sample in a study of lymphopenia after photon versus proton radiotherapy. Produced via immunoSEQ multiplex PCR; TCRdb's table is partial and in-frame only. The sample carries tens of thousands of clones, 80% to 95% recorded once. The sample was peripheral blood, taken from a patient treated with photon-based radiotherapy. These receptors were obtained from a woman aged 40 to 50 with cholangiocarcinoma.

The genes are TRBV29-1 and TRBJ2-5; 9 positions match TRBD2. From germline, CDR1 is SQVTM and CDR2 ANQGSEA. This CDR3 is built from 17 residues. V was clipped by 5 bases and J by 9 bases; unmatched bases: 22. In DNA form, the CDR3 reads TGCAGCGTTTCAGTAGCTCACCAGCGGGGGGCGGGGGTTCCCCAGTACTTC. Protein: CSVSVAHQRGAGVPQYF.

This clone appeared a few times. This chain connects TRBV6-6 to TRBJ1-6; D gene uncertain. The CDR3 is made up of 13 amino acids. The germline V gene encodes CDR1 MNHNY and CDR2 SVGAGI (reference sequence). V lost 7 bases, J lost 10 bases, and 14 bases lay in between. The chain's CDR3 is CASTLHVGSPLHF. As DNA, the CDR3 is TGTGCCAGCACCTTACACGTCGGCTCACCCCTCCACTTT.

This clone was seen just once. This chain links TRBV6-4 with TRBJ2-1; 11 nucleotides match TRBD1. The CDR3 has 16 amino acids. V was pared by 4 bases and J by 4 bases, with 6 bases of the junction left unmatched. Germline V gene data show CDR1 as MRHNA and CDR2 as SNTAGT. CDR3 in amino acids: CASSGPGQGVYNEQFF. The CDR3 bases are TGTGCCAGCAGTGGCCCGGGACAGGGGGTTTACAATGAGCAGTTCTTC.

The chain has TRBV2 and TRBJ1-1; tentative D call: TRBD1 (5 bases). Germline lookup yields CDR1 SNHLY and CDR2 FYNNEI. The CDR3 covers 14 residues. The V end lost 5 bases, the J end lost 3 bases, and 13 bases lay between the germline ends. CDR3 DNA sequence: TGTGCCAGCAGTCCGAAGGGGATGGACACTGAAGCTTTCTTT. Protein: CASSPKGMDTEAFF.

This chain uses TRBV27 with TRBJ2-1; 8 nucleotides align to TRBD2. Looked up from germline, CDR1 is MNHEY and CDR2 is SMNVEV (reference sequence). This CDR3 comprises 18 residues. Trimming took 2 bases from V and 2 from J; bases not matched to a gene: 11. The CDR3 protein is CASSLGAGGSGAYNEQFF. In nucleotides, the CDR3 is TGTGCCAGCAGTTTAGGGGCCGGGGGTAGCGGGGCCTACAATGAGCAGTTCTTC.

The genes are TRBV6-5 and TRBJ2-7; D unclear. The CDR3 length is 15 residues. Germline assignment: CDR1 MNHEY and CDR2 SVGAGI. Trimming shortened V by 0 bases and J by 4 bases, and 13 bases separated the two germline ends. Here the CDR3 DNA reads TGTGCCAGCAGTTACTCTCCAGCCTCCGGGTACGAGCAGTACTTC. It translates to CASSYSPASGYEQYF.

This chain uses TRBV6-4 with TRBJ1-2; D perhaps matches TRBD1 (5 bases). CDR1 and CDR2 (germline): MRHNA, SNTAGT. The CDR3 totals 15 residues. V lost 5 bases, J lost 4 bases, and 17 bases lay in between. The CDR3 spells CASSQNGAGLYGYTF. The CDR3 DNA reads as TGTGCCAGCAGTCAAAACGGGGCAGGACTCTATGGCTACACCTTC.

The chain uses TRBV7-9 and TRBJ1-4; 11 positions agree with TRBD1. CDR1 and CDR2 from the germline V gene are SEHNR and FQNEAQ (reference sequence). This CDR3 contains 17 residues. V lost 0 bases, J lost 3 bases, and 3 bases stayed unmatched. The CDR3 is CASSLAGQGDANEKLFF. The CDR3, as DNA: TGTGCCAGCAGCTTAGCGGGACAGGGGGACGCTAATGAAAAACTGTTTTTT.

The J gene is TRBJ1-5, the V gene TRBV6-6; no definite D call. CDR1 and CDR2 (germline): MNHNY, SVGAGI (reference sequence). The length of the CDR3 is 10 residues. V was trimmed by 2 bases and J by 7 bases, leaving 0 bases between them. The CDR3 sequence: CASSYQPQHF. In DNA form, the CDR3 reads TGTGCCAGCAGTTACCAGCCCCAGCATTTT.

The chain's CDR3 is CASTLPTGNQDEQYF. CDR3 in DNA: TGTGCCAGCACCCTACCGACAGGAAATCAGGACGAGCAGTACTTC. The chain links TRBV28 to TRBJ2-7; maybe TRBD1 (6 bases). Germline CDR1 reads MDHEN; CDR2 reads SYDVKM. The ends were cut back, 7 bases at V and 5 bases at J, with 21 bases in the middle. The CDR3 contains 15 residues.